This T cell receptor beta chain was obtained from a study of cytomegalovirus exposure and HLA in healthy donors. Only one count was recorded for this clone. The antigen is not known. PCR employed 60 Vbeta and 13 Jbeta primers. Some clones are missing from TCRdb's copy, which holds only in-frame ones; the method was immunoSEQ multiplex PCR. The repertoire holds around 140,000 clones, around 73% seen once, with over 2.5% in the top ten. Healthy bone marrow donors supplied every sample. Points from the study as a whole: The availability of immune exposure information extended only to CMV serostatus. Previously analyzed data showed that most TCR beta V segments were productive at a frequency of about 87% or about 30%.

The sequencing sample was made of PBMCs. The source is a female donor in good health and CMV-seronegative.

The CDR3 sequence is CASSLLSGSSYNEQFF. In nucleotides, the CDR3 is TGTGCCAGCAGTTTACTTAGCGGGAGCTCCTACAATGAGCAGTTCTTC. The rearrangement links TRBV28 to TRBJ2-1; 9 bases align to TRBD2. This CDR3 has 16 amino acids. J lost 0 bases, V lost 2 bases, and 2 bases had no gene match. Germline V gives CDR1 MDHEN, CDR2 SYDVKM.